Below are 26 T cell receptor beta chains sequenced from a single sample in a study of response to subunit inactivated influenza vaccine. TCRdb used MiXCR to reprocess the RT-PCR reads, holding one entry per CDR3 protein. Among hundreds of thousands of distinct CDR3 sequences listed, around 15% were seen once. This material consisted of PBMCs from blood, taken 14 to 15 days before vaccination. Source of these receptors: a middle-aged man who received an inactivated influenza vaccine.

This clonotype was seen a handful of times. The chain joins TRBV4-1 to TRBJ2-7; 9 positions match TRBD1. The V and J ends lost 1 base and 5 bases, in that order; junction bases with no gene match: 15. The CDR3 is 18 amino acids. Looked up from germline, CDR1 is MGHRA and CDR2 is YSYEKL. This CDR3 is CASSQGYALGQGDDEQYF. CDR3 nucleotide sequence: TGCGCCAGCAGCCAAGGGTACGCTTTGGGACAGGGTGATGACGAGCAGTACTTC.

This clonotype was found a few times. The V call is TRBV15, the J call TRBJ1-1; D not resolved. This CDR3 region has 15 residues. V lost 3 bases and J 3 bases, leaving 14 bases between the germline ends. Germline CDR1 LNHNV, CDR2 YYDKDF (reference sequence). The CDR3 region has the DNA TGTGCCACCAGCAGTGGCCGTAAAGAGTACACTGAAGCTTTCTTT. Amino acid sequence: CATSSGRKEYTEAFF.

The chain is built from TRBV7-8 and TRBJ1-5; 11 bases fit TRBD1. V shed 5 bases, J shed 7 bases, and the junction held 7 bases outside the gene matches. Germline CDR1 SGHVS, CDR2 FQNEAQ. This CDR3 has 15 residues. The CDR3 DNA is TGTGCCAGCAGCCCTAGGGGACAGGGGGGGCAGCCCCAGCATTTT. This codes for CASSPRGQGGQPQHF.

The CDR3 DNA reads as TGTGCCAGCAGCCCGGTAGGGGCGGGACAACCCAACAATGAGCAGTTCTTC. Amino acid sequence: CASSPVGAGQPNNEQFF. V is TRBV4-2 and J is TRBJ2-1; tentatively, D is TRBD1 or TRBD2 (6 bases each). The V end lost 4 bases, the J end lost 5 bases, and 21 bases lay between the germline ends. The CDR3 sequence is 17 residues long. Germline V gene lookup returns CDR1 LGHNA and CDR2 YNFKEQ.

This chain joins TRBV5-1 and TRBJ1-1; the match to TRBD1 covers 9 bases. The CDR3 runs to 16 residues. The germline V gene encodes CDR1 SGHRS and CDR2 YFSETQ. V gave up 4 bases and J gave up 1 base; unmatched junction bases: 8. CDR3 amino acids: CASSPRGQGPNTEAFF. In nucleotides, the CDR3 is TGCGCCAGCAGCCCCAGAGGACAGGGGCCGAACACTGAAGCTTTCTTT.

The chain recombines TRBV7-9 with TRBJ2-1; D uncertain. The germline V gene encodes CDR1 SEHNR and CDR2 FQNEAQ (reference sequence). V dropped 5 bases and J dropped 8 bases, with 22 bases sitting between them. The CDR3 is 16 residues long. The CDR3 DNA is TGTGCCAGCAGCCCACGAACTGGAGACCATAGCCATGAGCAGTTCTTC. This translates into CASSPRTGDHSHEQFF. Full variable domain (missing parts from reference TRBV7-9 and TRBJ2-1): DTGVSQNPRHKITKRGQNVTFRCDPISEHNRLYWYRQTLGQGPEFLTYFQNEAQLEKSRLLSDRFSAERPKGSFSTLEIQRTEQGDSAMYLCASSPRTGDHSHEQFFGPGTRLTVL.

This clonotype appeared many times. The CDR3 sequence is CASSYSRGQANEKLFF. CDR3 DNA sequence: TGTGCCAGCAGTTACTCGAGGGGCCAAGCGAATGAAAAACTGTTTTTT. The V and J genes are TRBV6-5 and TRBJ1-4, with D perhaps TRBD1 (5 bases). CDR3 size: 16 residues. V dropped 0 bases and J dropped 5 bases, with 13 bases sitting between them. Germline V gene sequence: CDR1 MNHEY, CDR2 SVGAGI.

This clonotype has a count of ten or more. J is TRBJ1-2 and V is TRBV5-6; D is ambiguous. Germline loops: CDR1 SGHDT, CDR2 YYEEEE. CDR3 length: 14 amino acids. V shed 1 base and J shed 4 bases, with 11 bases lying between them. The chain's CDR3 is CASSLTVGVYGYTF. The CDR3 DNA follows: TGTGCCAGCAGCTTGACGGTTGGGGTCTATGGCTACACCTTC.

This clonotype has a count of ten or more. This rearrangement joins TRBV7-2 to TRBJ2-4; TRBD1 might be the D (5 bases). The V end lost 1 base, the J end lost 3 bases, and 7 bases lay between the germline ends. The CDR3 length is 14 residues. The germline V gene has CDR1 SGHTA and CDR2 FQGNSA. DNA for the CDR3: TGTGCCAGCAGCTTAGGCGACAGCAAAAACATTCAGTACTTC. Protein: CASSLGDSKNIQYF.

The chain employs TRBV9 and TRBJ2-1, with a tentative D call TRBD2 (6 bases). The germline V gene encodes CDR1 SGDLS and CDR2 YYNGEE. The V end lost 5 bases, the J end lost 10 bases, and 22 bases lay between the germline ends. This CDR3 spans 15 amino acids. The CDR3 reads CASSDGGTDSDEQFF. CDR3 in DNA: TGTGCCAGCAGTGACGGGGGAACAGACTCAGACGAGCAGTTCTTC. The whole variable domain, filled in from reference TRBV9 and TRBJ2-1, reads DSGVTQTPKHLITATGQRVTLRCSPRSGDLSVYWYQQSLDQGLQFLIQYYNGEERAKGNILERFSAQQFPDLHSELNLSSLELGDSALYFCASSDGGTDSDEQFFGPGTRLTVL.

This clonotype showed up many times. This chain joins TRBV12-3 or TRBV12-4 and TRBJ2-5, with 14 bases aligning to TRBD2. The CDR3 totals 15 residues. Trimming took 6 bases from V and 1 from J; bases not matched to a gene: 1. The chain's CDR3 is CASRGLAGGQETQYF. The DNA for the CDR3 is TGTGCCAGCAGAGGACTAGCGGGGGGCCAAGAGACCCAGTACTTC.

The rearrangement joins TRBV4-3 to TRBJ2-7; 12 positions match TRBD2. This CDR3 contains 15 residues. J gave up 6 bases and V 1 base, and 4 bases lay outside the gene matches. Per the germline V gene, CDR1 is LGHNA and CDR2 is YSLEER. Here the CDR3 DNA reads TGCGCCAGCAGCCAAGGACTAGCGGGAGCCTTCGAGCAGTACTTC. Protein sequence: CASSQGLAGAFEQYF.

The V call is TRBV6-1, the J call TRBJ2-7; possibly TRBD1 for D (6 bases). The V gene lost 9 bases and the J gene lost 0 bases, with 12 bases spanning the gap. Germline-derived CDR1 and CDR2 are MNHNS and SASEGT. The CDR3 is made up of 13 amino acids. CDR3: CASTQGSSYEQYF. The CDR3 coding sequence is TGTGCCAGTACACAGGGCAGCTCCTACGAGCAGTACTTC.

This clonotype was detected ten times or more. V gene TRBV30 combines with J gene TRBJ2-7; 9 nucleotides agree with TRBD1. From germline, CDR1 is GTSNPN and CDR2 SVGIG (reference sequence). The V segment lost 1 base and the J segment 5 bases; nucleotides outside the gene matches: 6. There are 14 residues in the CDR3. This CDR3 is CAWSAGQGWNEQYF. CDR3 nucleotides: TGTGCCTGGAGTGCTGGACAGGGGTGGAACGAGCAGTACTTC. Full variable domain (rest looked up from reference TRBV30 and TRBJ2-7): SQTIHQWPATLVQPVGSPLSLECTVEGTSNPNLYWYRQAAGRGLQLLFYSVGIGQISSEVPQNLSASRPQDRQFILSSKKLLLSDSGFYLCAWSAGQGWNEQYFGPGTRLTVT.

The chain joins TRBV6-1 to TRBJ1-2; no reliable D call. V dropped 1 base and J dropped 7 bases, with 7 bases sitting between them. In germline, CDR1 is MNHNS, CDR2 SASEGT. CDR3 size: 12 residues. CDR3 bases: TGTGCCAGCAGTGAAGGCCCGTCTGGCTACACCTTC. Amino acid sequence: CASSEGPSGYTF.

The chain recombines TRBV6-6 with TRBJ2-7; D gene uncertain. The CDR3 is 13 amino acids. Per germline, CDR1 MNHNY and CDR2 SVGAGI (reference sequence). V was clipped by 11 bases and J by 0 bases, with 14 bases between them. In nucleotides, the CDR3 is TGTGCCGCCAGGCCCGGTGCCTCCTACGAGCAGTACTTC. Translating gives CAARPGASYEQYF.

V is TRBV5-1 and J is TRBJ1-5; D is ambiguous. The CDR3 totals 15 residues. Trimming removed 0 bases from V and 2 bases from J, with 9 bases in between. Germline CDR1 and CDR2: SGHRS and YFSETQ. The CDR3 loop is CASSLDGFGNQPQHF. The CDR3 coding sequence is TGCGCCAGCAGCTTGGATGGGTTCGGCAATCAGCCCCAGCATTTT.

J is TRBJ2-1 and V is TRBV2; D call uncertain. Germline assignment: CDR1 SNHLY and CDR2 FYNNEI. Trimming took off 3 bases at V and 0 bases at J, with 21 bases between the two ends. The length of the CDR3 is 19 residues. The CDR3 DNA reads TGTGCCAGCAGTGATGGCCAGTACCGACGCGCAAGCTCCTACAATGAGCAGTTCTTC. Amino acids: CASSDGQYRRASSYNEQFF.

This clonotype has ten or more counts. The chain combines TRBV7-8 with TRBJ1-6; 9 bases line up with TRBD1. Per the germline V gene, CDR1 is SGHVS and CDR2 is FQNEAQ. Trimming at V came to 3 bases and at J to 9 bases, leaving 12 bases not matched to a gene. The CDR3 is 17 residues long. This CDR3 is CASSLGQGISSVSPLHF. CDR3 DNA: TGTGCCAGCAGCTTGGGACAGGGAATTTCTTCAGTTTCACCCCTCCACTTT.

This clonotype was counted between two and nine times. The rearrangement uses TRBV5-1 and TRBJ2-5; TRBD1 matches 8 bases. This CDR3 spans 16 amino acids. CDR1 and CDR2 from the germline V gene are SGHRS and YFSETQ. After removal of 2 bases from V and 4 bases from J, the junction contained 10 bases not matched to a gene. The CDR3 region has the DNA TGCGCCAGCAGCTTAGGACCCGGGACAGGAAGAGAGACCCAGTACTTC. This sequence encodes CASSLGPGTGRETQYF.

For the CDR3, the DNA is TGTGCCAGCAGCGTACGACAGGGCATCCAAGAGACCCAGTACTTC. This codes for CASSVRQGIQETQYF. This chain links TRBV5-5 with TRBJ2-5; 7 nucleotides match TRBD1. The CDR3 runs 15 residues. The V gene's germline CDR1 is SGHKS and CDR2 YYEKEE (reference sequence). Losses at the gene ends were 4 bases for V and 1 base for J; bases not matched to a gene: 7.

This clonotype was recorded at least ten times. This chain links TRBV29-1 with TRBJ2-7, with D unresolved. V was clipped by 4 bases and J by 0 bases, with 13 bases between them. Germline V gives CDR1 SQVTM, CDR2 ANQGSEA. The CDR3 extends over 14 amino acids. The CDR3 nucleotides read TGCAGCGTTGTGGAAAAAACAATCTCCTACGAGCAGTACTTC. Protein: CSVVEKTISYEQYF.

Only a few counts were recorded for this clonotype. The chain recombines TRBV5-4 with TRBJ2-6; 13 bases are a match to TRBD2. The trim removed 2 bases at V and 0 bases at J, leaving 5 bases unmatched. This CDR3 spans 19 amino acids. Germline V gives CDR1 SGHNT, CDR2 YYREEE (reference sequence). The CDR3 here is CASSLTGLAGTSGANVLTF. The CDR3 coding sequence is TGTGCCAGCAGCTTAACGGGACTAGCGGGAACCTCTGGGGCCAACGTCCTGACTTTC.

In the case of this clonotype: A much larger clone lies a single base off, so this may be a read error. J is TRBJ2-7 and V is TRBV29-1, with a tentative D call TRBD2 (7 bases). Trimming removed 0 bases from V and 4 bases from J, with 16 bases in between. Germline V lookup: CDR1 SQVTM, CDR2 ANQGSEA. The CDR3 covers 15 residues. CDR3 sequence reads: CSVEDLGGGGYEQYF. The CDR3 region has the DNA TGCAGCGTTGAAGATCTAGGGGGAGGGGGATACGAGCAGTACTTC.

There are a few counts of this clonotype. The CDR3 region has the DNA TGTGCCAGCAGTTCTCCGGCAGGAAATCAGCCCCAGCATTTT. Translated: CASSSPAGNQPQHF. The chain carries TRBV28 and TRBJ1-5; D gene ambiguous. The germline V gene encodes CDR1 MDHEN and CDR2 SYDVKM. Trimming stripped 4 bases from V and 4 bases from J, with 11 bases between. The CDR3 is made up of 14 amino acids.

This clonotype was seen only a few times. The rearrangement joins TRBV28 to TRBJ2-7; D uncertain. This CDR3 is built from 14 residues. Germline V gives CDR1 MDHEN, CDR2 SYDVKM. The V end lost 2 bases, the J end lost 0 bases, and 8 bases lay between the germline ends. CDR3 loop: CASSLDTDSYEQYF. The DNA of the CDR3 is TGTGCCAGCAGTTTAGACACCGACTCCTACGAGCAGTACTTC.